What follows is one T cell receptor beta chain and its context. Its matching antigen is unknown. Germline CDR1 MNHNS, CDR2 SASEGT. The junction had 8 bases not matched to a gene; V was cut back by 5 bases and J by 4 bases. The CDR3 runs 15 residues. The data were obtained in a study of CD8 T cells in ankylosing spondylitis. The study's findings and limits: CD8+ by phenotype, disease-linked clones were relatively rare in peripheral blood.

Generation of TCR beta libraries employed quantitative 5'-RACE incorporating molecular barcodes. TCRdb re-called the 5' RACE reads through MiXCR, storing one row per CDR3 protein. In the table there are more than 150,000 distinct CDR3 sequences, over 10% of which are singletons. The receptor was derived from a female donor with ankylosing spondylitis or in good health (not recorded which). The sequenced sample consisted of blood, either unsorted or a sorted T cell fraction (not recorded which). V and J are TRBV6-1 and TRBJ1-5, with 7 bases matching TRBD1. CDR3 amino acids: CASSQTGIANQPQHF. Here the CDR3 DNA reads TGTGCCAGCAGTCAGACAGGGATAGCAAATCAGCCCCAGCATTTT.